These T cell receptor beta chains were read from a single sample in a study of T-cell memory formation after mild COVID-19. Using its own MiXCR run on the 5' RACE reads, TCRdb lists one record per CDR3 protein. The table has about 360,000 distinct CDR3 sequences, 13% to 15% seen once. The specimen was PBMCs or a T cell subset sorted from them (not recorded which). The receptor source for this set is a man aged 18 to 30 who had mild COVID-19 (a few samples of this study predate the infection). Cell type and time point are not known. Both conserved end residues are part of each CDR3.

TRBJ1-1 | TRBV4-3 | CASSQGASQGLTEAFF
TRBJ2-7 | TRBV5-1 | CASKAWRVTYEQYF
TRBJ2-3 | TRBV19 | CASSTRPGGTQYF
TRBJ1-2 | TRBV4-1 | CASSQEATVNYGYTF
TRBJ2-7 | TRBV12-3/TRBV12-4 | CASSVSRATEQYF
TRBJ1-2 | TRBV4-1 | CASSQGWTGFMDGYTF
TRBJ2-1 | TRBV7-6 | CASSLATSGGYYNEQFF
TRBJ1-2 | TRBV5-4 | CASSLGQGSRGYTF
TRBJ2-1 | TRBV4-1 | CASSQVWSSEILSSYNEQFF
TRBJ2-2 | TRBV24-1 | CATSVTGGTGELFF
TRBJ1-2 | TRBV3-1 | CASSQVLIQGRNYTF
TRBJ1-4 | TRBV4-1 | CASSQKVWRVGPTNEKLFF
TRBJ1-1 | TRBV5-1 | CASSFALNTEAFF
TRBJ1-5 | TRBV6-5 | CASSYSVLGQPQHF
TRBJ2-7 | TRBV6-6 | CASSYLLQGNEQYF
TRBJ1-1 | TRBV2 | CASSEQVGALFQAFF
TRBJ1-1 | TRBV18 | CASSPGRYEAFF
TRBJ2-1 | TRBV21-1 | CASSPSRERFRDEQFF
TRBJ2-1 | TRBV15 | CATSSPRGGNEQFF
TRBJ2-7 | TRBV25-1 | CASQPRAGAAYEQYF
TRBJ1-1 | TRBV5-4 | CASSGSRDSNTEAFF
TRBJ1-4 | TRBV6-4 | CASSEYGARTFF
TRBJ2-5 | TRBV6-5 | CASSPLVGRETQYF
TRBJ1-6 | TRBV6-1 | CASSDLARGFSPLHF
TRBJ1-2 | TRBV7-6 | CASSPDREVYGYTF
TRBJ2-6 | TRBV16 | CASSPRQSLGANVLTF
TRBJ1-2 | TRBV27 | CASSEGGTGYTF
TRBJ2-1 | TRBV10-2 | CASVEDSYNEQFF
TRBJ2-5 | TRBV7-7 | CASSPSTRGKTQYF
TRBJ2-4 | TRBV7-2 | CASRGTRTIKGGNIQYF
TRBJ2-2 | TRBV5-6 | CASSLITGGSGELFF
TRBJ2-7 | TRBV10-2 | CASSDQGGQYF
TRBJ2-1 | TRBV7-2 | CASRPTGPGQFF
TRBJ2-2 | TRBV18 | CASSPRMAGAGELFF
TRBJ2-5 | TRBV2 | CASSEFAQETQYF
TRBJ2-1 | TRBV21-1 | CASSKGRFSYNEQFF
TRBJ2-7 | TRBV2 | CASSEVSTRSEQYF
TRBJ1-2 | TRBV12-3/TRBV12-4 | CASTPTGTNGYTF
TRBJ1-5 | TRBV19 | CASSHRVNQPQHF
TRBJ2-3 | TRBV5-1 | CASSLDTSFSTDTQYF
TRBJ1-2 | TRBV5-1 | CASSLSREDGYTF
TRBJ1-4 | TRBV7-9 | CASSPGAGGNEKLFF
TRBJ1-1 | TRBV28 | CASSGQPLNTEAFF
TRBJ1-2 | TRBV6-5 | CASSTPKGGYGYTF
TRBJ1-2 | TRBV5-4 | CASSPRQAPGGGYTF
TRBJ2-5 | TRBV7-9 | CASSLVARETQYF
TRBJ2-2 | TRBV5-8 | CASSLPPGGGTGELFF
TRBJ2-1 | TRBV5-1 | CASSQTQGSPYNEQFF
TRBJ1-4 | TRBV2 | CASTRQGATNEKLFF
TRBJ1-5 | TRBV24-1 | CATSDPPGTQHF
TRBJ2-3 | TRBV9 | CASSPFWDTQYF
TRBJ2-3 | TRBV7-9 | CASSLPDRDTQYF
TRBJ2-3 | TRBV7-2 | CASSFPSPDTQYF